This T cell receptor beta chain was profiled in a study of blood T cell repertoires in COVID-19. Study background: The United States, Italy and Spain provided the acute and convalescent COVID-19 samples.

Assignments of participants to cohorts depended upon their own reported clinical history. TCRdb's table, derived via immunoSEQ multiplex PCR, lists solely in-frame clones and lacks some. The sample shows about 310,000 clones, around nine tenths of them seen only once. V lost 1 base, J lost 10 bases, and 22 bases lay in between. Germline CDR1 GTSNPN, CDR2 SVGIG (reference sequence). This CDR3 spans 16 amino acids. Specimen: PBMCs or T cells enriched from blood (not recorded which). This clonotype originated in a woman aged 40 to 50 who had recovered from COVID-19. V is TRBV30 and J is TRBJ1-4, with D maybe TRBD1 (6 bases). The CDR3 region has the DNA TGTGCCTGGAGTGACCGCCGGGGGGCGGGCGGCGGAAAACTGTTTTTT. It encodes CAWSDRRGAGGGKLFF.